A selection of T cell receptor beta chains follows, all from one sample in a study of cytomegalovirus exposure and HLA in healthy donors. Method: immunoSEQ multiplex PCR; TCRdb's copy keeps in-frame clones and lacks some. The sample shows some 120,000 clones, roughly 78% of them seen only once. Sequencing was performed on PBMCs. All receptors come from a man aged 25-40 years in good health and CMV-seronegative. Each CDR3 is given with its conserved first and last residue. Each record gives: CDR3 protein, CDR3 DNA, CDR3 length, J gene, clone size, D gene, V gene. A D gene is named only where the DNA matches it firmly. Part of the rows lack a size; the others show once, few, many or a class for expanded clones.

cdr3_aa: CASSDGGGQFF; cdr3_nt: TGTGCCAGCAGTGACGGAGGTGGGCAGTTCTTC; cdr3_length: 11; j_call: TRBJ2-1; clone_size: many; d_call: .; v_call: TRBV2
cdr3_aa: CASSQLGQGGEKLFF; cdr3_nt: TGCGCCAGCAGCCAGCTGGGACAGGGTGGCGAAAAACTGTTTTTT; cdr3_length: 15; j_call: TRBJ1-4; clone_size: few; d_call: TRBD1; v_call: TRBV4-3
cdr3_aa: CASSLQANYGYTF; cdr3_nt: TGTGCCAGCAGCTTGCAGGCTAACTATGGCTACACCTTC; cdr3_length: 13; j_call: TRBJ1-2; clone_size: .; d_call: .; v_call: TRBV5-6
cdr3_aa: CASSSTRQGPLRLHF; cdr3_nt: TGTGCCAGCAGTTCAACAAGACAGGGGCCCCTTCGGCTCCACTTT; cdr3_length: 15; j_call: TRBJ1-6; clone_size: few; d_call: TRBD1; v_call: TRBV6-6
cdr3_aa: CASPGGQGNSYGYTF; cdr3_nt: TGTGCCAGCCCAGGGGGGCAGGGAAATAGCTATGGCTACACCTTC; cdr3_length: 15; j_call: TRBJ1-2; clone_size: .; d_call: TRBD1; v_call: TRBV2
cdr3_aa: CASSPTGNHEQFF; cdr3_nt: TGTGCCAGCAGCCCAACAGGGAACCATGAGCAGTTCTTC; cdr3_length: 13; j_call: TRBJ2-1; clone_size: .; d_call: .; v_call: TRBV7-3
cdr3_aa: CASSLGSGWRGGTDTQYF; cdr3_nt: TGTGCCAGCAGCTTAGGTTCAGGCTGGCGGGGGGGCACAGATACGCAGTATTTT; cdr3_length: 18; j_call: TRBJ2-3; clone_size: .; d_call: TRBD2; v_call: TRBV7-6
cdr3_aa: CASERDRVYEQYF; cdr3_nt: TGTGCCAGCGAACGGGACAGGGTGTACGAGCAGTACTTC; cdr3_length: 13; j_call: TRBJ2-7; clone_size: .; d_call: TRBD1; v_call: TRBV2
cdr3_aa: CASSLKTRGSQDTQYF; cdr3_nt: TGTGCCAGCAGCTTGAAGACTAGAGGATCGCAGGATACGCAGTATTTT; cdr3_length: 16; j_call: TRBJ2-3; clone_size: few; d_call: .; v_call: TRBV5-6
cdr3_aa: CASSLGGVRSSYEQYF; cdr3_nt: TGTGCCAGCAGCTTAGGTGGAGTGAGGAGCTCCTACGAGCAGTACTTC; cdr3_length: 16; j_call: TRBJ2-7; clone_size: .; d_call: .; v_call: TRBV7-2
cdr3_aa: CASSFSSYEQYF; cdr3_nt: TGTGCCAGCAGCTTTTCTTCCTACGAGCAGTACTTC; cdr3_length: 12; j_call: TRBJ2-7; clone_size: .; d_call: .; v_call: TRBV7-8
cdr3_aa: CASSPGTGDQPQHF; cdr3_nt: TGTGCCAGCTCACCGGGGACAGGGGATCAGCCCCAGCATTTT; cdr3_length: 14; j_call: TRBJ1-5; clone_size: .; d_call: TRBD1; v_call: TRBV18
cdr3_aa: CASHEGWGGYGYTF; cdr3_nt: TGTGCCAGCCACGAGGGCTGGGGAGGCTATGGCTACACCTTC; cdr3_length: 14; j_call: TRBJ1-2; clone_size: .; d_call: .; v_call: TRBV2
cdr3_aa: CATASDRDGVRSNQPQHF; cdr3_nt: TGTGCCACCGCCTCCGACAGGGACGGGGTGAGGAGCAATCAGCCCCAGCATTTT; cdr3_length: 18; j_call: TRBJ1-5; clone_size: few; d_call: TRBD1; v_call: TRBV7-9
cdr3_aa: CASSWDREYSPLHF; cdr3_nt: TGTGCCAGCAGTTGGGACAGGGAGTATTCACCCCTCCACTTT; cdr3_length: 14; j_call: TRBJ1-6; clone_size: once; d_call: TRBD1; v_call: TRBV6-5
cdr3_aa: CASSSRKGAAYNEQFF; cdr3_nt: TGTGCCAGCAGCTCCCGTAAGGGGGCGGCCTACAATGAGCAGTTCTTC; cdr3_length: 16; j_call: TRBJ2-1; clone_size: .; d_call: TRBD1; v_call: TRBV9
cdr3_aa: CASTNWPVLGATNTGELFF; cdr3_nt: TGCGCCAGCACCAACTGGCCCGTTCTAGGGGCCACGAACACCGGGGAGCTGTTTTTT; cdr3_length: 19; j_call: TRBJ2-2; clone_size: .; d_call: .; v_call: TRBV10-1
cdr3_aa: CASSLRTGGESPLHF; cdr3_nt: TGTGCCAGCAGTTTACGGACAGGGGGCGAGTCACCCCTCCACTTT; cdr3_length: 15; j_call: TRBJ1-6; clone_size: .; d_call: TRBD1; v_call: TRBV28
cdr3_aa: CASTEGLGATKNIQYF; cdr3_nt: TGTGCCAGCACCGAGGGGTTGGGGGCAACCAAAAACATTCAGTACTTC; cdr3_length: 16; j_call: TRBJ2-4; clone_size: once; d_call: .; v_call: TRBV11-2
cdr3_aa: CASSPRRGGGDEQYF; cdr3_nt: TGTGCCAGCAGTCCGCGCCGCGGGGGCGGGGACGAGCAGTACTTC; cdr3_length: 15; j_call: TRBJ2-7; clone_size: .; d_call: .; v_call: TRBV5-4
cdr3_aa: CASSLGQIQETQYF; cdr3_nt: TGCGCCAGCAGCCTCGGACAAATCCAAGAGACCCAGTACTTC; cdr3_length: 14; j_call: TRBJ2-5; clone_size: .; d_call: .; v_call: TRBV5-1
cdr3_aa: CASSQDWGASGVGEQFF; cdr3_nt: TGCGCCAGCAGCCAAGATTGGGGGGCTAGCGGGGTGGGTGAGCAGTTCTTC; cdr3_length: 17; j_call: TRBJ2-1; clone_size: .; d_call: TRBD2; v_call: TRBV4-3
cdr3_aa: CASSYSAGNTEAFF; cdr3_nt: TGTGCCAGCAGTTACTCCGCAGGGAACACTGAAGCTTTCTTT; cdr3_length: 14; j_call: TRBJ1-1; clone_size: .; d_call: .; v_call: TRBV6-5
cdr3_aa: CASKGGGVFSGNTIYF; cdr3_nt: TGTGCCTCCAAAGGGGGGGGCGTCTTCTCTGGAAACACCATATATTTT; cdr3_length: 16; j_call: TRBJ1-3; clone_size: .; d_call: .; v_call: TRBV30
cdr3_aa: CASSQGYQGAVGYTF; cdr3_nt: TGCGCCAGCAGCCAAGGGTACCAGGGGGCGGTTGGCTACACCTTC; cdr3_length: 15; j_call: TRBJ1-2; clone_size: .; d_call: TRBD1; v_call: TRBV4-1
cdr3_aa: CASSIGWQGELEDTQYF; cdr3_nt: TGTGCCAGCAGCATTGGTTGGCAGGGGGAATTAGAAGATACGCAGTATTTT; cdr3_length: 17; j_call: TRBJ2-3; clone_size: .; d_call: TRBD1; v_call: TRBV7-8
cdr3_aa: CASSLPPGAGELFF; cdr3_nt: TGTGCCAGCAGCTTGCCCCCGGGGGCCGGGGAGCTGTTTTTT; cdr3_length: 14; j_call: TRBJ2-2; clone_size: .; d_call: .; v_call: TRBV7-6
cdr3_aa: CASSRTASGADTQYF; cdr3_nt: TGTGCCAGCAGCCGGACCGCTTCGGGGGCAGATACGCAGTATTTT; cdr3_length: 15; j_call: TRBJ2-3; clone_size: .; d_call: .; v_call: TRBV6-1
cdr3_aa: CASSLAVRGRTQYSPLHF; cdr3_nt: TGTGCCAGCAGCTTAGCTGTAAGGGGGCGAACCCAATATTCACCCCTCCACTTT; cdr3_length: 18; j_call: TRBJ1-6; clone_size: .; d_call: TRBD1; v_call: TRBV7-8
cdr3_aa: CSVEDQAGKTQYF; cdr3_nt: TGCAGCGTTGAAGACCAGGCTGGAAAGACCCAGTACTTC; cdr3_length: 13; j_call: TRBJ2-5; clone_size: .; d_call: .; v_call: TRBV29-1
cdr3_aa: CASGGGRGETQYF; cdr3_nt: TGTGCCAGCGGGGGGGGCAGAGGTGAGACCCAGTACTTC; cdr3_length: 13; j_call: TRBJ2-5; clone_size: .; d_call: TRBD2; v_call: TRBV19
cdr3_aa: CASSTRTGATGELFF; cdr3_nt: TGTGCCAGCAGTACACGGACAGGGGCTACCGGGGAGCTGTTTTTT; cdr3_length: 15; j_call: TRBJ2-2; clone_size: .; d_call: TRBD1; v_call: TRBV6-6
cdr3_aa: CASSLAIGEGITEAFF; cdr3_nt: TGTGCCAGCAGTTTAGCTATAGGGGAGGGAATCACTGAAGCTTTCTTT; cdr3_length: 16; j_call: TRBJ1-1; clone_size: .; d_call: .; v_call: TRBV28
cdr3_aa: CASSSNRGSGNTIYF; cdr3_nt: TGTGCCAGCAGCTCGAACAGGGGATCTGGAAACACCATATATTTT; cdr3_length: 15; j_call: TRBJ1-3; clone_size: .; d_call: TRBD1; v_call: TRBV7-2
cdr3_aa: CASSVVGLLEDTQYF; cdr3_nt: TGTGCCAGCAGCGTAGTGGGACTACTTGAAGATACGCAGTATTTT; cdr3_length: 15; j_call: TRBJ2-3; clone_size: .; d_call: TRBD2; v_call: TRBV9
cdr3_aa: CASSLGGWNTEAFF; cdr3_nt: TGTGCCAGCAGCTTAGGGGGCTGGAACACTGAAGCTTTCTTT; cdr3_length: 14; j_call: TRBJ1-1; clone_size: .; d_call: .; v_call: TRBV7-2
cdr3_aa: CASSEGQADITVLTF; cdr3_nt: TGTGCCAGCAGTGAGGGACAGGCTGACATTACCGTCCTGACTTTC; cdr3_length: 15; j_call: TRBJ2-6; clone_size: .; d_call: TRBD1; v_call: TRBV6-1
cdr3_aa: CASSLSLGTGSNQPQHF; cdr3_nt: TGTGCCAGCAGTTTATCCCTCGGGACAGGGAGCAATCAGCCCCAGCATTTT; cdr3_length: 17; j_call: TRBJ1-5; clone_size: .; d_call: TRBD1; v_call: TRBV27
cdr3_aa: CASSEQGAIQPQHF; cdr3_nt: TGTGCCAGCAGTGAACAGGGGGCAATTCAGCCCCAGCATTTT; cdr3_length: 14; j_call: TRBJ1-5; clone_size: .; d_call: TRBD1; v_call: TRBV6-1
cdr3_aa: CASSLDLGTNQPQHF; cdr3_nt: TGTGCCAGCAGCTTGGATCTGGGCACCAATCAGCCCCAGCATTTT; cdr3_length: 15; j_call: TRBJ1-5; clone_size: .; d_call: .; v_call: TRBV5-4
cdr3_aa: CASSSIDSLGNTIYF; cdr3_nt: TGTGCCAGCAGCTCCATTGACAGCCTTGGAAACACCATATATTTT; cdr3_length: 15; j_call: TRBJ1-3; clone_size: .; d_call: .; v_call: TRBV7-8
cdr3_aa: CASKLAGKETQYF; cdr3_nt: TGCGCCAGCAAGCTAGCGGGGAAAGAGACCCAGTACTTC; cdr3_length: 13; j_call: TRBJ2-5; clone_size: .; d_call: TRBD2; v_call: TRBV10-2
cdr3_aa: CASSLEAPGQGYTGELFF; cdr3_nt: TGCGCCAGCAGCTTAGAGGCGCCGGGACAGGGTTACACCGGGGAGCTGTTTTTT; cdr3_length: 18; j_call: TRBJ2-2; clone_size: .; d_call: TRBD1; v_call: TRBV5-1
cdr3_aa: CASTLLKGGYQPQHF; cdr3_nt: TGTGCCAGTACGTTGCTCAAGGGCGGGTATCAGCCCCAGCATTTT; cdr3_length: 15; j_call: TRBJ1-5; clone_size: .; d_call: .; v_call: TRBV28
cdr3_aa: CSSSFSQAGYTF; cdr3_nt: TGTTCCAGCAGCTTCTCGCAGGCAGGCTACACCTTC; cdr3_length: 12; j_call: TRBJ1-2; clone_size: few; d_call: .; v_call: TRBV7-9
cdr3_aa: CASSYYREETQYF; cdr3_nt: TGTGCCAGCAGTTATTACAGGGAAGAGACCCAGTACTTC; cdr3_length: 13; j_call: TRBJ2-5; clone_size: .; d_call: .; v_call: TRBV7-2
cdr3_aa: CASSLGQLSPLHF; cdr3_nt: TGCGCCAGCAGTTTAGGACAGCTTTCACCCCTCCACTTT; cdr3_length: 13; j_call: TRBJ1-6; clone_size: .; d_call: .; v_call: TRBV4-1
cdr3_aa: CASRGGGTDTQYF; cdr3_nt: TGTGCCAGCAGGGGTGGAGGCACAGATACGCAGTATTTT; cdr3_length: 13; j_call: TRBJ2-3; clone_size: .; d_call: .; v_call: TRBV28